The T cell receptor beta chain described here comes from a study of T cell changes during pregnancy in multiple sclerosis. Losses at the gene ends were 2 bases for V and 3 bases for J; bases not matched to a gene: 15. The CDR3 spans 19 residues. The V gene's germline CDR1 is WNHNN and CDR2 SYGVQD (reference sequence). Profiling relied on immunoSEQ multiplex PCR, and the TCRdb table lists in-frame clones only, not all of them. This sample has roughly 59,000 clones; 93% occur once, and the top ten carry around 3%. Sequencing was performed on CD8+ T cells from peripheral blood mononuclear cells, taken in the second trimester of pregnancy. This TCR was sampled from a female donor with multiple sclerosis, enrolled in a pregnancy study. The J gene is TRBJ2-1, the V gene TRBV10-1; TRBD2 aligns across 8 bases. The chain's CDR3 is CASSETGGRPRDLYNEQFF. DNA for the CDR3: TGCGCCAGCAGTGAGACGGGCGGGAGGCCTCGGGATCTCTACAATGAGCAGTTCTTC.